A selection of T cell receptor beta chains follows, all from one sample in a study of T cell repertoires in ileal Crohn's disease. Sequenced by immunoSEQ multiplex PCR; TCRdb stores in-frame clones only, minus some. The sample carries 25,000 to 30,000 clones, around 77% recorded once. Sample: ileal tissue. Source of these receptors: an adult with Crohn's disease. Both conserved end residues are part of each CDR3. Each record gives: clone size, J gene, V gene, D gene, CDR3 DNA, CDR3 protein. The D gene is left open where the match is weak. Where a row states a size, it is once, few, many or the class of an expanded clone; other rows omit it.

-,TRBJ2-5,TRBV5-1,-,TGCGCCAGCAGCAAGAGACAACAAGAGACCCAGTACTTC,CASSKRQQETQYF
-,TRBJ2-2,TRBV19,-,TGTGCCAGTACGATTGGGGGCGCCGGACTCACCGGGGAGCTGTTTTTT,CASTIGGAGLTGELFF
-,TRBJ1-6,TRBV9,-,TGTGCCAGCAGTCAGGGGACGAATTCACCCCTCCACTTT,CASSQGTNSPLHF
-,TRBJ2-1,TRBV19,-,TGTGCCAGTAGTACACAGGTAGGCGAGCAGTTCTTC,CASSTQVGEQFF
-,TRBJ2-1,TRBV7-9,TRBD2,TGTGCCAGCAGCTCCCGGACTAGCGGGGGGGCGTATGAGCAGTTCTTC,CASSSRTSGGAYEQFF
-,TRBJ2-5,TRBV18,-,TGTGCCAGCTCCCGGTCGGGACTGCAAGAGACCCAGTACTTC,CASSRSGLQETQYF
-,TRBJ2-3,TRBV10-3,-,TGTGCCATCAGTGAGGTTCCCCCGAAGCTTGCCTTT,CAISEVPPKLAF
-,TRBJ2-5,TRBV25-1,-,TGTGCCAGCGTAGCTGCAAGGCGGGAGACCCAGTACTTC,CASVAARRETQYF
-,TRBJ2-4,TRBV19,TRBD1,TGTGCCAGTAGCCACAGACAGGGAAGGAACATTCAGTACTTC,CASSHRQGRNIQYF
-,TRBJ2-3,TRBV15,TRBD2,TGTGCCACCAGCAGGGGGACTAGGAATGGTGCAGATACGCAGTATTTT,CATSRGTRNGADTQYF
few,TRBJ1-6,TRBV6-1,TRBD1,TGTGCCAGCAGTGGAAGGGGGCAGGGCTCACCCCTCCACTTT,CASSGRGQGSPLHF
once,TRBJ2-1,TRBV25-1,-,TGTGCCAGCAGTGAAGGGGCGAGGATGGAGCAGTTCTTC,CASSEGARMEQFF
-,TRBJ1-3,TRBV7-9,TRBD1,TGTGCCAGCAGCTTAACAGGGGGCATACGGGGAAACACCATATATTTT,CASSLTGGIRGNTIYF
-,TRBJ2-3,TRBV5-4,TRBD2,TGTGCCAGCACCCGGCTCGCAGCGGGGAATAGAGATACGCAGTATTTT,CASTRLAAGNRDTQYF
-,TRBJ2-5,TRBV6-1,TRBD2,TGTGCCAGCAGTGAACTAGCGGGAGCGCAAGAGACCCAGTACTTC,CASSELAGAQETQYF
-,TRBJ2-7,TRBV27,TRBD2,TGTGCCAGCAGTACTATCCCCCGGCCTAGCGGGAGCTACGAGCAGTACTTC,CASSTIPRPSGSYEQYF
-,TRBJ2-1,TRBV2,TRBD2,TGTGCCAGCAGTGAGCGGGAGCTTGGAAATGAGCAGTTCTTC,CASSERELGNEQFF
-,TRBJ2-7,TRBV4-1,-,TGCGCCAGCAGCCAGCTTGCAGGGGGGTACGAGCAGTACTTC,CASSQLAGGYEQYF
-,TRBJ1-2,TRBV18,TRBD1,TGTGCCAGCTCACCGACGACAGGGGAGGGCTATGGCTACACCTTC,CASSPTTGEGYGYTF
-,TRBJ2-3,TRBV4-1,TRBD2,TGCGCCAGCAGCCGCCTGGGACTAGCCGGCGATACGCAGTATTTT,CASSRLGLAGDTQYF
-,TRBJ1-2,TRBV7-9,TRBD1,TGTGCCAGCAGCGCTAGGACAGGGGATGACTATGGCTACACCTTC,CASSARTGDDYGYTF
-,TRBJ2-7,TRBV23-1,-,TGCGCCAGCAGTCACCCGGGGGACGGTGCCTACGAGCAGTACTTC,CASSHPGDGAYEQYF
-,TRBJ2-7,TRBV5-1,TRBD1,TGCGCCAGCAGCAGTGGGACAGTTTACGAGCAGTACTTC,CASSSGTVYEQYF
once,TRBJ2-7,TRBV29-1,TRBD2,TGCAGCGTTGGCAGCGGGGGTCACTACGAGCAGTACTTC,CSVGSGGHYEQYF
-,TRBJ2-7,TRBV4-1,TRBD2,TGCGCCAGCAGCCAAGTGGGACTAGCGGGAGCCTACGAGCAGTACTTC,CASSQVGLAGAYEQYF
-,TRBJ2-7,TRBV7-2,-,TGTGCCAGCAGCCCAGAGCCAGGCGCCTACGAGCAGTACTTC,CASSPEPGAYEQYF
-,TRBJ2-1,TRBV5-1,TRBD1,TGCGCCAGCAGCTCCCGACAGGGCAAAAATGAGCAGTTCTTC,CASSSRQGKNEQFF
few,TRBJ2-5,TRBV9,TRBD2,TGTGCCAGCAGCGTAGGCGGCCTAGCGGGGCGGGAGACCCAGTACTTC,CASSVGGLAGRETQYF
-,TRBJ1-2,TRBV4-2,-,TGTGCCAGCAGCCAAGACCCAACGATACAGGGCTCAACGGAGGGCTACACCTTC,CASSQDPTIQGSTEGYTF
-,TRBJ2-7,TRBV30,-,TGTGCCTGGAGTATCGGGCAGGGTGACGAGCAGTACTTC,CAWSIGQGDEQYF
-,TRBJ2-2,TRBV5-1,-,TGCGCCAGCAGCGCGAATAGCCCCGGGGAGCTGTTTTTT,CASSANSPGELFF
-,TRBJ2-1,TRBV19,TRBD1,TGTGCCAGTAGTACGACAGGGGGTGCTTACAATGAGCAGTTCTTC,CASSTTGGAYNEQFF
-,TRBJ1-2,TRBV2,TRBD1,TGTGCCAGCAGATTGACAGGGGGTAGTTATGGCTACACCTTC,CASRLTGGSYGYTF
-,TRBJ2-2,TRBV19,-,TGTGCCAGTAGTCCGACAGTGAGGGGGGAGCTGTTTTTT,CASSPTVRGELFF
-,TRBJ2-1,TRBV4-2,TRBD1,TGTGCCAGCAGCCCGGGACAGGGGGCCTACAATGAGCAGTTCTTC,CASSPGQGAYNEQFF
-,TRBJ2-2,TRBV5-7,TRBD1,TGTGCCAGCAGCGGGGGACAGGGAAACACCGGGGAGCTGTTTTTT,CASSGGQGNTGELFF
-,TRBJ1-1,TRBV19,-,TGTGCCAGTAGTCCCCCCGGGGATACTGTGAGGGCTTTCTTT,CASSPPGDTVRAFF
-,TRBJ1-2,TRBV5-6,-,TGTGCCAGCATACTTTGGGGGAGGGACGCCTATGGCTACACCTTC,CASILWGRDAYGYTF
-,TRBJ1-6,TRBV5-1,TRBD1,TGCGCCAGCAGCACCGGGACAGGAAAAAATTCACCCCTCCACTTT,CASSTGTGKNSPLHF
-,TRBJ1-5,TRBV19,TRBD1,TGTGCCAGTAGTACCGGGACAGGGGCTACTAGCAATCAGCCCCAGCATTTT,CASSTGTGATSNQPQHF
-,TRBJ2-2,TRBV2,-,TGTGCCAGCACGTTGGCTCCCCCCCCCGGGGAGCTGTTTTTT,CASTLAPPPGELFF
once,TRBJ2-3,TRBV19,-,TGTGCCAGTAGTATAGATGGGGGAGGTCCTACAGATACGCAGTATTTT,CASSIDGGGPTDTQYF
-,TRBJ1-1,TRBV29-1,-,TGCAGCGTTGAATCGGCGGGGGGGCACACTGAAGCTTTCTTT,CSVESAGGHTEAFF
-,TRBJ1-5,TRBV7-8,-,TGTGCCAGCAGCTTATCTCTAGGGGACAATCAGCCCCAGCATTTT,CASSLSLGDNQPQHF
few,TRBJ2-7,TRBV19,TRBD1,TGTGCCAGTAGGAGCGGACAGGGGGCGCGGGAGCAGTACTTC,CASRSGQGAREQYF
-,TRBJ1-5,TRBV7-2,-,TGTGCCAGCAGCTTCCGGGGAGGGATCAATCAGCCCCAGCATTTT,CASSFRGGINQPQHF
-,TRBJ2-5,TRBV7-8,-,TGTGCCAGCAGCTCTATACAAGAGACCCAGTACTTC,CASSSIQETQYF
once,TRBJ2-6,TRBV5-6,TRBD2,TGTGCCAGCAGCTTAGGAGCGGGGCTCCTCTCTGGGGCCAACGTCCTGACTTTC,CASSLGAGLLSGANVLTF
-,TRBJ1-1,TRBV6-5,TRBD1,TGTGCCACCAGACAGGGACAGCCCGCTGAAGCTTTCTTT,CATRQGQPAEAFF
once,TRBJ2-3,TRBV7-3,-,TGTGCCAGCAGCTTAAGACCGCGGGGCGGTACAGATACGCAGTATTTT,CASSLRPRGGTDTQYF
-,TRBJ2-7,TRBV9,-,TGTGCCAGCAGCGTAGATGGCATTTCCTACGAGCAGTACTTC,CASSVDGISYEQYF
-,TRBJ2-3,TRBV6-6,TRBD2,TGTGCCAGCAGTTCCCCAGCGGGACGGGGCACAGATACGCAGTATTTT,CASSSPAGRGTDTQYF
-,TRBJ2-3,TRBV6-5,-,TGTGCCAGCAGTTGGGCAGGGCCAGATACGCAGTATTTT,CASSWAGPDTQYF
-,TRBJ2-5,TRBV12-5,TRBD2,TGTGCTAGTGGTTTGGGGCTAGCGGGGGGGCCCCGAGAGACCCAGTACTTC,CASGLGLAGGPRETQYF
-,TRBJ1-1,TRBV7-3,-,TGTGCCAGCAGACAGGGACAGAACACTGAAGCTTTCTTT,CASRQGQNTEAFF
-,TRBJ2-1,TRBV19,TRBD2,TGTGCCAGTAGTATGACTAGCGGGACATACAATGAGCAGTTCTTC,CASSMTSGTYNEQFF
-,TRBJ2-3,TRBV27,TRBD2,TGTGCCAGCAATCCCGCGGGAGGGGCAGATACGCAGTATTTT,CASNPAGGADTQYF
-,TRBJ2-7,TRBV4-3,TRBD1,TGCGCCAGCAGCCACGACAGGGGGGTCTCCTACGAGCAGTACTTC,CASSHDRGVSYEQYF